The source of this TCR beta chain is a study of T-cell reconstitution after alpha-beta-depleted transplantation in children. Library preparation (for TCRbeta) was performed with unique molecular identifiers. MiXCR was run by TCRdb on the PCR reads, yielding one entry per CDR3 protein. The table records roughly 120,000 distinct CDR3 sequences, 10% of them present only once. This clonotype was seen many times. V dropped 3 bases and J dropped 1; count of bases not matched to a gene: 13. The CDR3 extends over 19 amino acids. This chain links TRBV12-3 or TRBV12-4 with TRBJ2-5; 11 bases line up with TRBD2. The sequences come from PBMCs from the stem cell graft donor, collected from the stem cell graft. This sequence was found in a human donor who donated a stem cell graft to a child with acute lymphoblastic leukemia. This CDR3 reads CASSLNPPRTSGPQETQYF. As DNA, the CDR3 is TGTGCCAGCAGTTTGAATCCCCCCCGGACTAGCGGGCCCCAAGAGACCCAGTACTTC.